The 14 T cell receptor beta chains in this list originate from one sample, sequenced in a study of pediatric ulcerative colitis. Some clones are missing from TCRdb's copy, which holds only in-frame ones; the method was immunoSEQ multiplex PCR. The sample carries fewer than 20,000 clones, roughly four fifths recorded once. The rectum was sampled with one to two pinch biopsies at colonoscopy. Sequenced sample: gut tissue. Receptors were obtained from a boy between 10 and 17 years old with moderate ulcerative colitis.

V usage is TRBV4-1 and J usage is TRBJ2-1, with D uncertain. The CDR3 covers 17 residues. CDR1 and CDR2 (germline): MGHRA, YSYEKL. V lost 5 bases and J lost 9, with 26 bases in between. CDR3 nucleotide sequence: TGCGCCAGCAGCGATGCCATGAAGGGATCTGGCAGGTCTGAGCAGTTCTTC. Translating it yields CASSDAMKGSGRSEQFF.

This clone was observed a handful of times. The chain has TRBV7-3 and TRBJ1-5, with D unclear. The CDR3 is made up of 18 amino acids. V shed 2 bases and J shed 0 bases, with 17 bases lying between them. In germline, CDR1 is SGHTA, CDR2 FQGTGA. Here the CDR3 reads CASSLDGALLNSNQPQHF. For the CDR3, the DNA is TGTGCCAGCAGCTTAGACGGCGCCTTACTCAATAGCAATCAGCCCCAGCATTTT.

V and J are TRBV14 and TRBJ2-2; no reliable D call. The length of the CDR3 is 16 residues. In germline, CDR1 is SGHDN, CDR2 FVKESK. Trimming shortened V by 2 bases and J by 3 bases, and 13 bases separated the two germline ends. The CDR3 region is CASSQKEQHYTGELFF. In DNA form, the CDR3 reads TGTGCCAGCAGCCAAAAAGAACAGCACTACACCGGGGAGCTGTTTTTT.

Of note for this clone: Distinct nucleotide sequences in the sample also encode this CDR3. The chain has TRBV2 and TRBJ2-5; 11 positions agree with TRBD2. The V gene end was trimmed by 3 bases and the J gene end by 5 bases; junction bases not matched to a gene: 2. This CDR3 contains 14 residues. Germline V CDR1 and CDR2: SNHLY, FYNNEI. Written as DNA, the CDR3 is TGTGCCAGCAGTGAGGTAGCGGGGGGGGAGACCCAGTACTTC. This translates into CASSEVAGGETQYF.

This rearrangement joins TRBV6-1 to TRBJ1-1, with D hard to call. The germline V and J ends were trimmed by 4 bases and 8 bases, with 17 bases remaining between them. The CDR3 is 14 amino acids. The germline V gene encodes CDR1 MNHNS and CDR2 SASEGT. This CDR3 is CASSGGIGRVEAFF. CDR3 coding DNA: TGTGCCAGCAGTGGAGGGATAGGGCGGGTCGAAGCTTTCTTT.

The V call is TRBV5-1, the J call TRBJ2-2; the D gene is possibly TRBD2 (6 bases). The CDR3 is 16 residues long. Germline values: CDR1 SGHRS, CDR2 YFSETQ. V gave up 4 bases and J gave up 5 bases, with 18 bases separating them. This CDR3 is CASSANQGRGTGELFF. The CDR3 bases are TGCGCCAGCAGCGCGAATCAGGGACGGGGGACCGGGGAGCTGTTTTTT. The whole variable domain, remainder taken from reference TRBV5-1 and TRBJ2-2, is KAGVTQTPRYLIKTRGQQVTLSCSPISGHRSVSWYQQTPGQGLQFLFEYFSETQRNKGNFPGRFSGRQFSNSRSEMNVSTLELGDSALYLCASSANQGRGTGELFFGEGSRLTVL.

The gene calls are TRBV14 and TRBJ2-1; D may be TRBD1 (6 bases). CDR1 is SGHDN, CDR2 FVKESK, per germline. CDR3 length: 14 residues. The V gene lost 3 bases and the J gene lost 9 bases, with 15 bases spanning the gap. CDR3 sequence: CASSQGTYEGEQFF. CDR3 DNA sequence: TGTGCCAGCAGCCAGGGGACATACGAGGGTGAGCAGTTCTTC. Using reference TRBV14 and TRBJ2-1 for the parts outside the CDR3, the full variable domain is EAGVTQFPSHSVIEKGQTVTLRCDPISGHDNLYWYRRVMGKEIKFLLHFVKESKQDESGMPNNRFLAERTGGTYSTLKVQPAELEDSGVYFCASSQGTYEGEQFFGPGTRLTVL.

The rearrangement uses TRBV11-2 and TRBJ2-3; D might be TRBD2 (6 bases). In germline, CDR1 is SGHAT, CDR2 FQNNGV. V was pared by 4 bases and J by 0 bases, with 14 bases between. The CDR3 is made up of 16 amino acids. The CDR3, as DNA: TGTGCCAGCAGCTACCCTTTAGCGGAAAGCACAGATACGCAGTATTTT. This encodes CASSYPLAESTDTQYF.

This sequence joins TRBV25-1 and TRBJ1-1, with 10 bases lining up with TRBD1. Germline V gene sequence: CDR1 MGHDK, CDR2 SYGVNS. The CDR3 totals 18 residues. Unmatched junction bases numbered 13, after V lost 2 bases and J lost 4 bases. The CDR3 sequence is CASSEPGTGERMSTEAFF. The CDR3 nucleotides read TGTGCCAGCAGTGAACCTGGGACAGGGGAACGGATGAGCACTGAAGCTTTCTTT.

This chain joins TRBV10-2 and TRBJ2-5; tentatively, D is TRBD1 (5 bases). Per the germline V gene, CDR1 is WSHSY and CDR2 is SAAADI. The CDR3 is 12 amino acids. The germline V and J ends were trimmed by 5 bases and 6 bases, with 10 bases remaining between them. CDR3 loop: CASSPKGKTQYF. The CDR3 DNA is TGCGCCAGCAGTCCAAAGGGGAAGACCCAGTACTTC.

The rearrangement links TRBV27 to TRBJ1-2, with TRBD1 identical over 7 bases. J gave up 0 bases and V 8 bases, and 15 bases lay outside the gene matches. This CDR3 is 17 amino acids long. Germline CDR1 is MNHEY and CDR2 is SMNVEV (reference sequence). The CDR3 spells CASGGNTGDRPNYGYTF. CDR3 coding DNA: TGTGCCAGCGGGGGGAATACAGGGGACAGACCTAACTATGGCTACACCTTC.

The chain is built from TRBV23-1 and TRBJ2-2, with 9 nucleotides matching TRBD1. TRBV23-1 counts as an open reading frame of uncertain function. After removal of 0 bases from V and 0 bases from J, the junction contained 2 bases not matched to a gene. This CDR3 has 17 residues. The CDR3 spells CASSQSGDRANTGELFF. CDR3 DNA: TGCGCCAGCAGTCAATCCGGGGACAGGGCGAACACCGGGGAGCTGTTTTTT.

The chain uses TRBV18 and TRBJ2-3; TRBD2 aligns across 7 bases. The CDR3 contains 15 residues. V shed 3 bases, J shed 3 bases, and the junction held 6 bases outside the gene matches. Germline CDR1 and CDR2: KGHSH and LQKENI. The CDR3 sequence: CASSPKRLATDTQYF. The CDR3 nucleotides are TGTGCCAGCTCACCGAAGCGACTAGCAACAGATACGCAGTATTTT. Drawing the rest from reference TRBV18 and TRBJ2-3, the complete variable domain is NAGVMQNPRHLVRRRGQEARLRCSPMKGHSHVYWYRQLPEEGLKFMVYLQKENIIDESGMPKERFSAEFPKEGPSILRIQQVVRGDSAAYFCASSPKRLATDTQYFGPGTRLTVL.

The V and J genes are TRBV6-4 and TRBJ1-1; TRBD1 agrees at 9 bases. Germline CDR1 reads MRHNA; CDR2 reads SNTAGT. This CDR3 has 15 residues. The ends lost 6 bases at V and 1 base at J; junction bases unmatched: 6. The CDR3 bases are TGTGCCAGCAGCAAAGGACAGGGGACGAACACTGAAGCTTTCTTT. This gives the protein CASSKGQGTNTEAFF.